This TCR beta chain was captured in a study of T cell repertoires in cytomegalovirus infection. Study-level background: Matching HLA type, along with CMV infection, was indicated by public TCR beta signatures.

TCRdb used MiXCR to reprocess the reads, holding one entry per CDR3 protein. The sample lists around 190,000 distinct CDR3 sequences; 13% to 15% were seen once. This clonotype was counted ten times or more. No antigen is known for it. This CDR3 is 10 amino acids long. CDR1 is SQVTM, CDR2 ANQGSEA, per germline. Trimming took off 4 bases at V and 5 bases at J, with 5 bases between the two ends. Study-wide findings and caveats: The ex vivo response showed dominance by HLA-C-restricted CMV-specific TCR beta clonotypes. Carriers of CMV plus the relevant HLA were identified by cumulative public TCR beta family frequency.

The sequenced material came from PBMCs. The TCR sequence derives from a human donor in good health (CMV status not recorded). Some clones in this sample may be carry-over from other donors' samples. V usage is TRBV29-1 and J usage is TRBJ2-5, with D perhaps given as TRBD1 or TRBD2 (5 bases each). The DNA of the CDR3 is TGCAGCGTTGGGGGGGAGACCCAGTACTTC. Its protein product is CSVGGETQYF.